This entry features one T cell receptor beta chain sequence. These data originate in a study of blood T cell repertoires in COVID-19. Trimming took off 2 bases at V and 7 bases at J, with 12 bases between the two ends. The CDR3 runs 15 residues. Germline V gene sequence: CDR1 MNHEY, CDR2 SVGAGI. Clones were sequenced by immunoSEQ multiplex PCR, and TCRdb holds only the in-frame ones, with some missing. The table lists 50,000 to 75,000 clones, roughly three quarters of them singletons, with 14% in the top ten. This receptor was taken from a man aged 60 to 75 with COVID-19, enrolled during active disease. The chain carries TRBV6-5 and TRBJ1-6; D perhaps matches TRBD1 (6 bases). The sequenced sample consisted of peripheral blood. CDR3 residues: CASSYQQGNNSPLHF. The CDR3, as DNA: TGTGCCAGCAGTTACCAGCAGGGGAACAATTCACCCCTCCACTTT.